These T cell receptor beta chains were read from a single sample in a study of blood T cell repertoires in COVID-19. Profiled with immunoSEQ multiplex PCR; TCRdb holds only in-frame clones, not every one. The table has 200,000 to 300,000 clones, about 68% seen once. The source material was peripheral blood. These receptors all come from a woman at least 80 years old with acute or convalescent COVID-19. Each CDR3 is given with its conserved first and last residue. A D gene is named only where the DNA matches it firmly. Size is stated for part of the rows, as once, few or many counts, or as a class when the clone is expanded.

J: TRBJ2-3; V: TRBV2; length: 17; size: .; D: TRBD1; CDR3: CASSERKTGWFSDTQYF; DNA: TGTGCCAGCAGTGAAAGGAAGACAGGGTGGTTTTCAGATACGCAGTATTTT
J: TRBJ1-2; V: TRBV20-1; length: 11; size: .; D: .; CDR3: CSALDTSGYTF; DNA: TGCAGTGCCCTCGACACTAGTGGCTACACCTTC
J: TRBJ1-2; V: TRBV5-6; length: 13; size: few; D: .; CDR3: CASSLAREGGYTF; DNA: TGTGCCAGCAGCTTGGCGAGGGAGGGTGGCTACACCTTC
J: TRBJ1-2; V: TRBV2; length: 14; size: .; D: TRBD1; CDR3: CASSEARQGEGYTF; DNA: TGTGCCAGCAGTGAAGCGCGACAGGGCGAAGGCTACACCTTC
J: TRBJ1-2; V: TRBV2; length: 16; size: few; D: TRBD1; CDR3: CASSEASGQKNYGYTF; DNA: TGTGCCAGCAGTGAAGCGTCGGGACAGAAGAACTATGGCTACACCTTC
J: TRBJ2-3; V: TRBV3-1/TRBV3-2; length: 11; size: many; D: .; CDR3: CASSLSDTQYF; DNA: TGTGCCAGCAGCCTATCAGATACGCAGTATTTT
J: TRBJ1-1; V: TRBV29-1; length: 15; size: .; D: TRBD1; CDR3: CSVVRDSRMNTEAFF; DNA: TGCAGCGTTGTCCGGGACAGCCGAATGAACACTGAAGCTTTCTTT
J: TRBJ1-1; V: TRBV7-9; length: 13; size: .; D: .; CDR3: CASSLSRATEAFF; DNA: TGTGCCAGCAGCTTATCCAGGGCCACTGAAGCTTTCTTT
J: TRBJ1-2; V: TRBV2; length: 13; size: .; D: TRBD1; CDR3: CARGQGQRRGYTF; DNA: TGTGCCAGGGGACAGGGGCAACGACGGGGCTACACCTTC
J: TRBJ2-3; V: TRBV3-1/TRBV3-2; length: 14; size: .; D: TRBD2; CDR3: CASSPSGGWDTQYF; DNA: TGTGCCAGCAGCCCTAGCGGGGGGTGGGATACGCAGTATTTT
J: TRBJ1-6; V: TRBV5-1; length: 15; size: .; D: .; CDR3: CASSLRQDYNSPLHF; DNA: TGCGCCAGCAGCTTGAGGCAGGACTATAATTCACCCCTCCACTTT
J: TRBJ2-7; V: TRBV4-3; length: 15; size: .; D: TRBD1; CDR3: CASSQSSQGAYEQYF; DNA: TGCGCCAGCAGCCAATCGTCTCAGGGGGCGTACGAGCAGTACTTC
J: TRBJ1-4; V: TRBV6-1; length: 17; size: .; D: .; CDR3: CASSEGEGQAISEKLFF; DNA: TGTGCCAGCAGTGAAGGGGAGGGGCAGGCTATAAGTGAAAAACTGTTTTTT
J: TRBJ2-1; V: TRBV20-1; length: 15; size: few; D: TRBD1; CDR3: CSASLGQGGSNEQFF; DNA: TGCAGTGCTAGTTTAGGACAGGGGGGCTCCAATGAGCAGTTCTTC
J: TRBJ2-1; V: TRBV27; length: 17; size: once; D: TRBD2; CDR3: CASSFVVAGVSYNEQFF; DNA: TGTGCCAGCAGCTTCGTCGTAGCGGGAGTTTCCTACAATGAGCAGTTCTTC
J: TRBJ1-1; V: TRBV28; length: 15; size: .; D: TRBD1; CDR3: CASSLWDRGRRGAFF; DNA: TGTGCCAGCAGTTTATGGGACAGGGGACGTAGGGGCGCTTTCTTT
J: TRBJ1-4; V: TRBV25-1; length: 15; size: few; D: TRBD1; CDR3: CASSEQTGLSEKLFF; DNA: TGTGCCAGCAGTGAACAGACAGGGCTAAGTGAAAAACTGTTTTTT
J: TRBJ2-6; V: TRBV6-2/TRBV6-3; length: 17; size: few; D: .; CDR3: CASSSRRGRGGANVLTF; DNA: TGTGCCAGCAGTTCCCGGAGGGGGCGAGGCGGGGCCAACGTCCTGACTTTC
J: TRBJ2-2; V: TRBV19; length: 15; size: .; D: .; CDR3: CASSDWGLNTGELFF; DNA: TGTGCCAGTAGTGACTGGGGCCTCAACACCGGGGAGCTGTTTTTT
J: TRBJ1-2; V: TRBV6-5; length: 12; size: .; D: TRBD1; CDR3: CASSRQGTGATF; DNA: TGTGCCAGCTCCCGCCAGGGGACAGGCGCCACCTTC
J: TRBJ1-4; V: TRBV2; length: 13; size: .; D: TRBD1; CDR3: CASKGAGNEKLFF; DNA: TGTGCCAGCAAGGGGGCGGGTAATGAAAAACTGTTTTTT
J: TRBJ2-2; V: TRBV27; length: 16; size: .; D: TRBD1; CDR3: CASGQASRGNTGELFF; DNA: TGTGCCAGCGGACAGGCCAGCCGGGGGAACACCGGGGAGCTGTTTTTT
J: TRBJ1-5; V: TRBV11-2; length: 14; size: .; D: .; CDR3: CASSLVGVLQPQHF; DNA: TGTGCCAGCAGCTTAGTAGGGGTGCTTCAGCCCCAGCATTTT
J: TRBJ1-2; V: TRBV7-2; length: 13; size: .; D: .; CDR3: CASSPTGREGYTF; DNA: TGTGCCAGCAGCCCCACAGGGAGGGAAGGCTACACCTTC
J: TRBJ1-2; V: TRBV5-4; length: 13; size: few; D: TRBD1; CDR3: CASSFRDRNGYTF; DNA: TGTGCCAGCAGCTTCCGGGACAGAAATGGCTACACCTTC
J: TRBJ2-7; V: TRBV3-1/TRBV3-2; length: 15; size: .; D: .; CDR3: CASSQTTTSSYEQYF; DNA: TGTGCCAGCAGCCAGACTACCACTAGCTCCTACGAGCAGTACTTC
J: TRBJ1-4; V: TRBV29-1; length: 14; size: once; D: TRBD1; CDR3: CSVQQTGRTEKLFF; DNA: TGCAGCGTTCAACAGACAGGGCGGACTGAAAAACTGTTTTTT